Below are 28 T cell receptor beta chains sequenced from a single sample in a study of cytomegalovirus exposure and HLA in healthy donors. The PCR ran on 60 Vbeta and 13 Jbeta primers. Data came from immunoSEQ multiplex PCR; TCRdb stores just in-frame clones and leaves some out. The table has some 94,000 clones, over 75% seen once; the top ten hold 3% to 3.5%. Material: PBMCs. The receptors shown here come from a man in his forties in good health and CMV-seronegative.

Concerning this clone: The sample has other DNA sequences that encode this CDR3 too. The chain couples TRBV18 to TRBJ1-1; D uncertain. The germline V gene has CDR1 KGHSH and CDR2 LQKENI. Trimming cost V 2 bases and J 5 bases, with 12 bases left between them. The CDR3 totals 14 residues. CDR3 residues: CASSPAGGGTEAFF. The DNA of the CDR3 is TGTGCCAGCTCACCAGCGGGCGGCGGGACTGAAGCTTTCTTT.

The chain recombines TRBV7-2 with TRBJ1-4; a weak D match, TRBD1 (6 bases). CDR1 is SGHTA, CDR2 FQGNSA, per germline. V lost 6 bases and J lost 1, with 24 bases in between. This CDR3 region has 19 residues. CDR3 region: CASRAGRVFRDITNEKLFF. The CDR3 nucleotides read TGTGCCAGCAGGGCAGGAAGGGTATTTAGGGACATAACTAATGAAAAACTGTTTTTT.

The chain uses TRBV7-8 and TRBJ2-7; tentative D call: TRBD1 (6 bases). V dropped 5 bases and J dropped 4 bases, with 6 bases sitting between them. Germline-derived CDR1 and CDR2 are SGHVS and FQNEAQ. CDR3 length equals 11 residues. The CDR3 coding sequence is TGTGCCAGCAGCACAGGGTACGAGCAGTACTTC. It yields the protein CASSTGYEQYF.

The CDR3 nucleotides are TGTGCCAGCAGCTTAAATTCGCGGGGGGTAAGAGAGCAGTTCTTC. Translating it yields CASSLNSRGVREQFF. The chain is built from TRBV7-2 and TRBJ2-1; 8 bases fit TRBD2. V lost 2 bases to trimming and J lost 10 bases; unmatched junction nucleotides: 10. The CDR3 covers 15 residues. Germline V lookup: CDR1 SGHTA, CDR2 FQGNSA.

Only a few counts were recorded for this clone. V is TRBV27 and J is TRBJ2-7; possible D gene TRBD1, 6 bases. The ends were cut back, 6 bases at V and 2 bases at J, with 14 bases in the middle. CDR1 MNHEY and CDR2 SMNVEV come from the germline V gene (reference sequence). CDR3 length: 14 amino acids. CDR3 in amino acids: CASRRTEPTYEQYF. CDR3 bases: TGTGCCAGCAGACGGACAGAGCCTACCTACGAGCAGTACTTC.

V gene TRBV6-4 combines with J gene TRBJ1-2; weak D call: TRBD1 (6 bases). Germline V gene lookup returns CDR1 MRHNA and CDR2 SNTAGT. This CDR3 has 15 amino acids. With 2 bases removed from V and 3 bases from J, the gap between germline ends came to 13 bases. This CDR3 is CASSDGFRGHYGYTF. CDR3 DNA: TGTGCCAGCAGTGACGGCTTCAGGGGACACTATGGCTACACCTTC.

This rearrangement joins TRBV2 to TRBJ2-3, with D unclear. With 1 base removed from V and 3 bases from J, the gap between germline ends came to 8 bases. The V gene's germline CDR1 is SNHLY and CDR2 FYNNEI. The CDR3 extends over 14 amino acids. CDR3 amino acids: CASSEGARTDTQYF. The CDR3 DNA reads TGTGCCAGCAGTGAAGGGGCCAGGACAGATACGCAGTATTTT.

The V and J genes are TRBV2 and TRBJ2-1; 12 bases fit TRBD2. In germline, CDR1 is SNHLY, CDR2 FYNNEI. The CDR3 has 15 residues. V shed 4 bases and J 2 bases; nucleotides not matched to a gene: 0. The chain's CDR3 is CASSASGGAYNEQFF. The CDR3 DNA reads TGTGCCAGCAGTGCTAGCGGGGGGGCCTACAATGAGCAGTTCTTC.

The chain has TRBV15 and TRBJ2-5; D is uncertain. CDR3 length: 15 residues. Germline assignment: CDR1 LNHNV and CDR2 YYDKDF (reference sequence). V lost 2 bases and J lost 2, with 12 bases in between. The CDR3 spells CATSRIGERQETQYF. CDR3 sequence (DNA): TGTGCCACCAGCAGAATAGGCGAGAGGCAAGAGACCCAGTACTTC. Full variable domain (missing parts from reference TRBV15 and TRBJ2-5): DAMVIQNPRYQVTQFGKPVTLSCSQTLNHNVMYWYQQKSSQAPKLLFHYYDKDFNNEADTPDNFQSRRPNTSFCFLDIRSPGLGDTAMYLCATSRIGERQETQYFGPGTRLLVL.

This sequence joins TRBV5-6 and TRBJ2-5; D uncertain. V lost 3 bases, J lost 4 bases, and 10 bases lay in between. The CDR3 has 13 amino acids. Per germline, CDR1 SGHDT and CDR2 YYEEEE. The CDR3, as DNA: TGTGCCAGCAGCTCTGATGGGCCAGAGACCCAGTACTTC. This translates into CASSSDGPETQYF.

The chain joins TRBV5-1 to TRBJ1-2, with 9 nucleotides matching TRBD1. The junction had 7 bases not matched to a gene; V was cut back by 3 bases and J by 4 bases. The germline V gene has CDR1 SGHRS and CDR2 YFSETQ. CDR3 size: 15 residues. For the CDR3, the DNA is TGCGCCAGCAGCTGGGGGGACAGGGAAACCTATGGCTACACCTTC. Its translation is CASSWGDRETYGYTF.

The V and J genes are TRBV4-1 and TRBJ2-7, with 8 bases aligning to TRBD1. CDR1 and CDR2 from the germline V gene are MGHRA and YSYEKL. V was clipped by 3 bases and J by 2 bases; unmatched bases: 9. This CDR3 is 16 amino acids long. This CDR3 reads CASSQGQGAPTYEQYF. DNA of the CDR3: TGCGCCAGCAGCCAGGGTCAGGGGGCGCCCACCTACGAGCAGTACTTC.

This clone was seen a handful of times. The rearrangement joins TRBV5-1 to TRBJ2-5; TRBD2 matches 14 bases. The CDR3 loop spans 18 amino acids. Per germline, CDR1 SGHRS and CDR2 YFSETQ. V shed 3 bases and J 5 bases; nucleotides not matched to a gene: 12. This CDR3 is CASSWGLAGASGVETQYF. The CDR3, as DNA: TGCGCCAGCAGCTGGGGACTAGCGGGAGCTTCTGGAGTTGAGACCCAGTACTTC.

V gene TRBV27 combines with J gene TRBJ2-3; 9 bases are a match to TRBD2. Trimming cost V 2 bases and J 2 bases; bases outside gene matches: 8. The CDR3 sequence is 17 residues long. CDR1 is MNHEY and CDR2 is SMNVEV in the germline V gene (reference sequence). The CDR3 sequence is CASSLRSSGTNTDTQYF. The DNA of the CDR3 is TGTGCCAGCAGTTTACGTTCTAGCGGGACTAACACAGATACGCAGTATTTT.

The J gene is TRBJ2-3, the V gene TRBV30; 14 bases align to TRBD2. Trimming removed 4 bases from V and 1 base from J; junction bases left unmatched: 13. CDR1 GTSNPN and CDR2 SVGIG come from the germline V gene (reference sequence). This CDR3 region has 19 residues. This chain's CDR3 is CAWTGLAGGPSWGTDTQYF. The CDR3 nucleotides are TGTGCCTGGACCGGACTAGCGGGGGGCCCATCGTGGGGCACAGATACGCAGTATTTT. The variable domain in full, with the rest retrieved from reference TRBV30 and TRBJ2-3, is SQTIHQWPATLVQPVGSPLSLECTVEGTSNPNLYWYRQAAGRGLQLLFYSVGIGQISSEVPQNLSASRPQDRQFILSSKKLLLSDSGFYLCAWTGLAGGPSWGTDTQYFGPGTRLTVL.

The chain links TRBV28 to TRBJ2-5, with a weak D call TRBD1 (7 bases). Germline CDR1 and CDR2: MDHEN and SYDVKM. The CDR3 contains 16 residues. V lost 4 bases, J lost 0 bases, and 15 bases lay in between. This CDR3 reads CASSSQGGSYQETQYF. The CDR3 DNA reads TGTGCCAGCAGTTCCCAGGGGGGTTCGTACCAAGAGACCCAGTACTTC.

This chain uses TRBV5-6 with TRBJ2-7; 9 nucleotides line up with TRBD1. There are 14 residues in the CDR3. Germline V gene data show CDR1 as SGHDT and CDR2 as YYEEEE. V was pared by 7 bases and J by 0 bases, with 5 bases of the junction left unmatched. This CDR3 is CASHRQGVSYEQYF. CDR3 sequence (DNA): TGTGCCAGCCATAGACAGGGGGTCTCCTACGAGCAGTACTTC.

This chain connects TRBV6-5 to TRBJ1-1; TRBD1 might be the D (6 bases). The CDR3 is 14 amino acids. V dropped 7 bases and J dropped 4 bases, with 16 bases sitting between them. Germline-derived CDR1 and CDR2 are MNHEY and SVGAGI. This CDR3 reads CASTILQGTTEAFF. In nucleotides, the CDR3 is TGTGCCAGCACTATATTACAGGGAACCACTGAAGCTTTCTTT.

In this sample, this clone turned up a few times. J is TRBJ2-3 and V is TRBV5-4; 8 bases map to TRBD2. Germline V gene sequence: CDR1 SGHNT, CDR2 YYREEE (reference sequence). Germline trimming cut 4 bases from V and 3 bases from J; bases unmatched to any gene: 13. The CDR3 contains 17 residues. The CDR3 DNA reads as TGTGCCAGCAGCCCACGGGGGGGAGGCCCCCCTACAGATACGCAGTATTTT. Its protein product is CASSPRGGGPPTDTQYF.

The chain combines TRBV10-3 with TRBJ2-1; TRBD2 aligns across 12 bases. Germline lookup yields CDR1 ENHRY and CDR2 SYGVKD. V trimming: 6 bases; J trimming: 9 bases; junction bases outside the gene matches: 3. The CDR3 is made up of 13 amino acids. The CDR3 reads CAIRTSGRAEQFF. CDR3 in DNA: TGTGCCATCAGGACTAGCGGGAGAGCTGAGCAGTTCTTC.

V is TRBV5-4 and J is TRBJ1-4; 7 bases map to TRBD1. The CDR3 loop spans 15 amino acids. J lost 0 bases, V lost 1 base, and 0 bases had no gene match. Germline V gene data show CDR1 as SGHNT and CDR2 as YYREEE (reference sequence). CDR3 nucleotide sequence: TGTGCCAGCAGCTTGACAGGGGCAACTAATGAAAAACTGTTTTTT. Translated: CASSLTGATNEKLFF.

This clone was counted only a few times. The rearrangement joins TRBV10-1 to TRBJ1-6; 8 bases agree with TRBD1. V dropped 6 bases and J dropped 9; count of bases not matched to a gene: 4. This CDR3 comprises 13 residues. Looked up from germline, CDR1 is WNHNN and CDR2 is SYGVQD (reference sequence). The CDR3, as DNA: TGCGCCAGCAGCAGGGGGCCACGTTCACCCCTCCACTTT. It specifies CASSRGPRSPLHF.

This chain links TRBV2 with TRBJ1-4; 7 bases fit TRBD1. V dropped 6 bases and J dropped 2; count of bases not matched to a gene: 6. Per germline, CDR1 SNHLY and CDR2 FYNNEI. CDR3 length: 15 amino acids. Here the CDR3 reads CASSEDRTTNEKLFF. CDR3 nucleotides: TGTGCCAGCAGCGAGGACAGGACCACTAATGAAAAACTGTTTTTT.

V gene TRBV18 combines with J gene TRBJ1-6, with TRBD1 matching over 7 bases. The J segment lost 7 bases and the V segment lost 6 bases, leaving 9 bases of the junction unmatched. The germline CDR1 and CDR2 sequences are KGHSH and LQKENI. This CDR3 comprises 15 residues. CDR3 sequence reads: CASSPGQVPNSPLHF. The CDR3 nucleotides are TGTGCCAGCTCCCCCGGACAGGTCCCAAATTCACCCCTCCACTTT. The full variable domain, its missing parts supplied by reference TRBV18 and TRBJ1-6, is NAGVMQNPRHLVRRRGQEARLRCSPMKGHSHVYWYRQLPEEGLKFMVYLQKENIIDESGMPKERFSAEFPKEGPSILRIQQVVRGDSAAYFCASSPGQVPNSPLHFGNGTRLTVT.

This clone turned up a few times. This chain connects TRBV5-6 to TRBJ1-1; D possibly corresponds to TRBD1 (5 bases). Trimming pared 3 bases from V and 6 bases from J, leaving 18 bases between. The CDR3 is 15 amino acids. The germline V gene encodes CDR1 SGHDT and CDR2 YYEEEE. As DNA, the CDR3 is TGTGCCAGCAGCTGGGGGTCGGGGGGAGTTGCTGAAGCTTTCTTT. Translated: CASSWGSGGVAEAFF.

This clone was recorded a few times. This chain connects TRBV19 to TRBJ1-2; 8 bases agree with TRBD1. In germline, CDR1 is LNHDA, CDR2 SQIVND (reference sequence). J lost 1 base, V lost 4 bases, and 2 bases had no gene match. The CDR3 length is 14 residues. CDR3 sequence reads: CASSTGTGNYGYTF. The CDR3 nucleotides read TGTGCCAGTAGTACTGGGACAGGTAACTATGGCTACACCTTC.

J is TRBJ1-1 and V is TRBV7-9, with D maybe TRBD1 (5 bases). The V end was cut by 0 bases, the J end by 5 bases, with 16 bases between. Germline loops: CDR1 SEHNR, CDR2 FQNEAQ (reference sequence). This CDR3 is 16 amino acids long. CDR3 loop: CASSLAWEGRKTEAFF. DNA of the CDR3: TGTGCCAGCAGCTTAGCCTGGGAGGGGAGAAAGACTGAAGCTTTCTTT. Variable domain in full (rest from reference TRBV7-9 and TRBJ1-1): DTGVSQNPRHKITKRGQNVTFRCDPISEHNRLYWYRQTLGQGPEFLTYFQNEAQLEKSRLLSDRFSAERPKGSFSTLEIQRTEQGDSAMYLCASSLAWEGRKTEAFFGQGTRLTVV.

V gene TRBV7-6 combines with J gene TRBJ1-5; no reliable D call. The CDR3 runs 16 residues. The V gene's germline CDR1 is SGHVS and CDR2 FNYEAQ. Trimming removed 0 bases from V and 0 bases from J, with 9 bases in between. CDR3 amino acids: CASSLARHGSNQPQHF. The CDR3 DNA reads as TGTGCCAGCAGCTTAGCGCGGCACGGTAGCAATCAGCCCCAGCATTTT.